This TCR beta chain was observed in a study of glioma-infiltrating T cells listed by TCRdb under 2016. Study-wide context: The low-grade gliomas were WHO grade II oligodendrogliomas or astrocytomas, while the glioblastomas were WHO grade IV tumors sampled at initial diagnosis rather than at recurrent diagnosis. Dexamethasone was administered to glioma patients for six or fewer days before surgery. Sequencing coverage of 4.5- to 10-fold of about a million peripheral T cells was targeted for blood libraries. TCR alpha- and beta-chain repertoires were sequenced from glioma tissue, non-neoplastic brain tissue and matched peripheral blood mononuclear cells. To gauge divergence between tissue and blood T-cell populations, every tissue-infiltrating repertoire was compared against the peripheral blood repertoire from the same patient. The paired cohort comprised three low-grade glioma patients, several primary glioblastoma patients and three non-glioma patients contributing non-neoplastic brain tissue.

Immediately after resection, surgical brain or tumor specimens were cryofrozen in liquid nitrogen, and peripheral blood cells were collected at the same time. The CDR3 runs 15 residues from the cysteine to the phenylalanine. The only DNA kept is the CDR3, 45 bases in frame from the first base. The germline V gene (reference sequence) gives CDR1 as DFQATT and CDR2 as SNEGSKA. V loses 5 bases at its end and J loses 1 base; junction bases beyond the gene matches: 11. Notes on this clonotype: The clone's antigen remains unknown. No clone much larger than this one lies a single base away; base qualities are absent.

TCR alpha and beta CDR3 regions were amplified with the iRepertoire nested amplicon-rescue multiplex PCR (arm-PCR) platform from RNA. One-step reverse transcription and amplification used about 85-450 ng of tissue mRNA or PBMC total RNA as input. Following bead purification, Illumina adapters were added by a secondary multiplex PCR, and the libraries were gel-purified between 200 and 400 bp. Demultiplexing relied on internal 6-nucleotide barcodes carried by the libraries. The libraries were sequenced on an Illumina MiSeq using 2x220 or 2x250 nucleotide paired-end reads. The paper's processing steps were these. FLASH 1.2.11 was used to merge paired reads, and BWA-MEM then aligned the reads to the GRCh37 human genome before TRA and TRB reads were extracted. For V and J assignment, an IMGT-derived reference of cassette sequences and CDR3 motifs that included pseudogenes was used. Three-frame translation of reads was performed, and productive CDR3s were defined as those with a C...FGXG motif and no stop codons. Clonotypes were defined as unique combinations of V-J cassette pair and CDR3 amino acid sequence. Hamming distance filtering was applied to reads, with thresholds set by the sequence error rate of each sample in mapped regions. TCRdb trimmed public reads at Q25 via fastp, called clones via MiXCR and kept in-frame beta chains. When rows share a CDR3 protein, they turn into one entry using the most common DNA and genes. The V and J calls shown here were made by TCRdb, not taken from the authors' results. For this sample the table gives about 410,000 distinct CDR3 sequences, of which 35% to 45% were detected only once. About 11% of the sample lies in the top ten.

Overall study results and their limits: Only a very small number of CDR3 sequences turned up in both tissue and blood, a result put down to high CDR3 diversity combined with limited sampling. VJ-independent divergence between tissue and blood was found to be below expectation in non-neoplastic patients but above expectation in all gliomas, particularly low-grade gliomas. Patients with low tissue-blood divergence were marked by a signature set of shared blood CDR3 motifs, and that set was depleted in highly divergent patients. Small numbers underpinned the group comparisons: about eight glioblastoma patients, three low-grade glioma patients and three non-neoplastic patients.

The material sequenced was glioma tissue, nonneoplastic brain tissue, or PBMCs (not recorded which). This receptor chain uses TRBV20-1 and TRBJ2-7, with 7 middle bases fitting TRBD1. This TCR derives from a human donor with low-grade glioma or glioblastoma, undergoing nonglioma brain surgery, or in good health (not recorded which). For the CDR3, the sequence is CSAEGQAPRSYEQYF. In nucleotide form, the sequence is TGCAGTGCTGAAGGACAGGCCCCCCGATCCTACGAGCAGTACTTC.